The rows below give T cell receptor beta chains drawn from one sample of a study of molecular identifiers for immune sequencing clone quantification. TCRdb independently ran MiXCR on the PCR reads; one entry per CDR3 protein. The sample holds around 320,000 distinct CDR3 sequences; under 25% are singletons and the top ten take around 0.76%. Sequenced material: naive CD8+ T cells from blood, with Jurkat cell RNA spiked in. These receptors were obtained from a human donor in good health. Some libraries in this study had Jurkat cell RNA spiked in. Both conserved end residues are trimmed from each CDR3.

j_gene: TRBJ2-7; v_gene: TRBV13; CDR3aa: ASSLFGGAGYEQY
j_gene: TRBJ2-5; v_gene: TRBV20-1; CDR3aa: SATDRTYQETQY
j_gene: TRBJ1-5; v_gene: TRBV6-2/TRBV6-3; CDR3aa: ASSPSWSDQPQH
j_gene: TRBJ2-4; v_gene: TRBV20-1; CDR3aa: IAREREVGKNIQY
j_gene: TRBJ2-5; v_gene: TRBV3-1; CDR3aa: ASQQRGPQETQY
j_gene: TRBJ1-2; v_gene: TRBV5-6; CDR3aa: ASSSDFYGYT
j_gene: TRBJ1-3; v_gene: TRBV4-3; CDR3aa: ASSKGEGYFSGNTIY
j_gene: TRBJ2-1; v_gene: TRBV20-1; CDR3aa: SAVLGTYNEQF
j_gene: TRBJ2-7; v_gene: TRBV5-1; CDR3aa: ASSLAWGSYEQY
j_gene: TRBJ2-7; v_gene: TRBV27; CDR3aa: ASSLGQGTGEQY
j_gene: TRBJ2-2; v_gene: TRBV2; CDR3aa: ASREGTGVNTGELF
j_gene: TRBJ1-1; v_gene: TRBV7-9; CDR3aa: ASISGQGVSRAEAF
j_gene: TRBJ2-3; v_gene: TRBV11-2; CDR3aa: ASSFRGLAGGLSTDTQY
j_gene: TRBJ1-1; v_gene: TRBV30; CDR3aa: AGMWGGTEAF
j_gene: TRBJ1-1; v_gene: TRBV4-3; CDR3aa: ASSQDSSGYTEAF
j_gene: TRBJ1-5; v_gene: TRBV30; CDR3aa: AWSVGISNQPQH
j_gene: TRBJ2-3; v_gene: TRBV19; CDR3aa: ASRRTSGRGDTQY
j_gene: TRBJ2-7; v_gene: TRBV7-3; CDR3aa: AGSLTGGGPERY
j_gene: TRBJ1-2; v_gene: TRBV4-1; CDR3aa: ASSPKEATGLYGYT
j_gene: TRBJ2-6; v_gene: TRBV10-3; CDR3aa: AISPQGAGGANVLT